The sequence of this T cell receptor (beta chain) was determined in a study of blood T cell repertoires in COVID-19. Authors' methods: Cell counts per sample came from amplifying reference gene primers. Profiled with immunoSEQ multiplex PCR; TCRdb holds only in-frame clones, not every one. V, J and clone size reflect that table, while D and trimming were determined from the DNA. The data show 250,000 to 350,000 clones, nearly 90% seen once. The receptor was derived from a woman aged 45-65 years who had been exposed to COVID-19. The source material was PBMCs or T cells enriched from blood (not recorded which).

CDR3 in DNA: TGTGCCAGCAGCTTAGGTACCGGGGGTACTCGGAAACTGTTTTTT. Protein: CASSLGTGGTRKLFF. V and J are TRBV7-6 and TRBJ1-4, with a possible D match to TRBD1 (5 bases). Germline V gives CDR1 SGHVS, CDR2 FNYEAQ. V was clipped by 1 base and J by 11 bases, with 17 bases between them. The CDR3 is made up of 15 amino acids.